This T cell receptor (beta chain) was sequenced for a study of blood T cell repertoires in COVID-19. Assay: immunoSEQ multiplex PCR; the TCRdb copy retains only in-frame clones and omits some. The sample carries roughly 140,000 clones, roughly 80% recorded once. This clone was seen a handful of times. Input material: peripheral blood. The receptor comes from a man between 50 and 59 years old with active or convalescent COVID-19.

The CDR3 DNA reads TGTGCCAGCAGCTTGGGGACTCGCACAGATACGCAGTATTTT. Translating it yields CASSLGTRTDTQYF. The rearrangement links TRBV5-4 to TRBJ2-3; perhaps TRBD2 as D (5 bases). There are 14 residues in the CDR3. The V gene's germline CDR1 is SGHNT and CDR2 YYREEE (reference sequence). V was pared by 0 bases and J by 1 base, with 6 bases between. The variable domain in full, with the rest retrieved from reference TRBV5-4 and TRBJ2-3, is ETGVTQSPTHLIKTRGQQVTLRCSSQSGHNTVSWYQQALGQGPQFIFQYYREEENGRGNFPPRFSGLQFPNYSSELNVNALELDDSALYLCASSLGTRTDTQYFGPGTRLTVL.